A single T cell receptor (beta chain) is shown here with its context. The data originate from a study of blood T cell repertoires in COVID-19. Study information: Samples came from the United States, Italy and Spain, spanning acute and convalescent COVID-19. Sources were T cells, B-cell-depleted T cells, or PBMCs; the material itself was cDNA or gDNA.

Germline-derived CDR1 and CDR2 are MNHEY and SMNVEV (reference sequence). V gave up 5 bases and J gave up 4 bases; unmatched junction bases: 7. The CDR3 is made up of 15 amino acids. Authors' analysis steps: Using reference gene primer amplification, nucleated cell counts were estimated. The method was immunoSEQ multiplex PCR; TCRdb's version includes in-frame clones alone and lacks a portion of them. V and J calls and clone size are those listed in that table; D and trimming were worked out from the DNA. The table lists around 150,000 clones, more than 75% of them singletons. This sequence joins TRBV27 and TRBJ1-1; TRBD1 matches 10 bases. The sequenced material came from peripheral blood. The clonotype originates from a man in his sixties who had recovered from COVID-19. The CDR3 here is CASSGWTGGTTEAFF. The CDR3 DNA reads as TGTGCCAGCAGTGGATGGACAGGGGGGACCACTGAAGCTTTCTTT.